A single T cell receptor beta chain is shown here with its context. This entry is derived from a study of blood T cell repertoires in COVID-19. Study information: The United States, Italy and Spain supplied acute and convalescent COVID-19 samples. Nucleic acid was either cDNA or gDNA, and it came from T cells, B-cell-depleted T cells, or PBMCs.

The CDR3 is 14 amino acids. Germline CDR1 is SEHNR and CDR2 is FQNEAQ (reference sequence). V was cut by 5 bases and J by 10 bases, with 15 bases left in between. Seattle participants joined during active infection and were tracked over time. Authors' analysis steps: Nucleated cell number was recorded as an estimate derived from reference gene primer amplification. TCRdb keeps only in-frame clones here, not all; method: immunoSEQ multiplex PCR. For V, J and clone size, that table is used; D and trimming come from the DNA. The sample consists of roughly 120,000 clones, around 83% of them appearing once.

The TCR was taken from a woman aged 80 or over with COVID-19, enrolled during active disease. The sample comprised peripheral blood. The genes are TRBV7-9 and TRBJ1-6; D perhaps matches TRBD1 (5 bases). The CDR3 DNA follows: TGTGCCAGCAGCCCGGTTGACAGAAGCTCACCCCTCCACTTT. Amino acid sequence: CASSPVDRSSPLHF. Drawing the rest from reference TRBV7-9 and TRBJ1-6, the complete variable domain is DTGVSQNPRHKITKRGQNVTFRCDPISEHNRLYWYRQTLGQGPEFLTYFQNEAQLEKSRLLSDRFSAERPKGSFSTLEIQRTEQGDSAMYLCASSPVDRSSPLHFGNGTRLTVT.